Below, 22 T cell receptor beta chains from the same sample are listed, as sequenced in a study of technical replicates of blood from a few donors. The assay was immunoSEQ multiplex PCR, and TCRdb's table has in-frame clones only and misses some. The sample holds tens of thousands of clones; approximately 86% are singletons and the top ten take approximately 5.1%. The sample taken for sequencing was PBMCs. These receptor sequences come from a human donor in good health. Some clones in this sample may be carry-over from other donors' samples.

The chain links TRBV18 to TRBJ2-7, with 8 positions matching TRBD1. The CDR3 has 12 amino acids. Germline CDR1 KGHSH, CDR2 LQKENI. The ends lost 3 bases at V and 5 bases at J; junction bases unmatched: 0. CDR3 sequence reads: CASSPTGDEQYF. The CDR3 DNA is TGTGCCAGCTCACCGACAGGGGACGAGCAGTACTTC.

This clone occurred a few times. For the CDR3, the DNA is TGTGCCAGCACTTGGGGGGTTTCACCCCTCCACTTT. It is translated as CASTWGVSPLHF. The chain recombines TRBV5-5 with TRBJ1-6; TRBD1 is a possible D gene (5 bases). The CDR3 sequence is 12 residues long. V shed 6 bases and J shed 9 bases, with 10 bases lying between them. Germline V CDR1 and CDR2: SGHKS, YYEKEE (reference sequence).

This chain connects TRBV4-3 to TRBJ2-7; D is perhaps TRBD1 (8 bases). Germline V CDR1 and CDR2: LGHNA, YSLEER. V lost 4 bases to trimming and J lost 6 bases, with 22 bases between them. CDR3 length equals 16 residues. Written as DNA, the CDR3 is TGCGCCAGCAGCCCGGAGGGGGGGCAGGGGGCTGGCGAGCAGTACTTC. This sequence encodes CASSPEGGQGAGEQYF.

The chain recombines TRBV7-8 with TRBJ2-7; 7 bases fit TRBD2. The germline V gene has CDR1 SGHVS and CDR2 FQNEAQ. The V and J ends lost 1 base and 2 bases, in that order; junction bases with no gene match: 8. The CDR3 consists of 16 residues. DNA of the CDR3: TGTGCCAGCAGCTTAGATCGGCTAGCGGCTACCTACGAGCAGTACTTC. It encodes CASSLDRLAATYEQYF.

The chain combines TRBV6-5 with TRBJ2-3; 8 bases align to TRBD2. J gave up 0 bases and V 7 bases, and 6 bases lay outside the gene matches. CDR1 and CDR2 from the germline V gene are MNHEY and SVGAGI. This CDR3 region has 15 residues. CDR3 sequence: CASNQRGFSTDTQYF. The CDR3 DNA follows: TGTGCCAGCAATCAGCGGGGGTTCAGCACAGATACGCAGTATTTT.

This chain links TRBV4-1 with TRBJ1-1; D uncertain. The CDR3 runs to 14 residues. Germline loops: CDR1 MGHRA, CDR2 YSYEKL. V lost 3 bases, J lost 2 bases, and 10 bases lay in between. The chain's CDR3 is CASSHRRENTEAFF. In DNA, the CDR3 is TGCGCCAGCAGCCACCGGAGGGAAAACACTGAAGCTTTCTTT.

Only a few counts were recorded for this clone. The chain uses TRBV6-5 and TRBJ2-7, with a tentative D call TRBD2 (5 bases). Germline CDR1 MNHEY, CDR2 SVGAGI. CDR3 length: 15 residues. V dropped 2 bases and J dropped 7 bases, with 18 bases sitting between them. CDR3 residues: CASSYAPGENVEQYF. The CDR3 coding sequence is TGTGCCAGCAGTTACGCCCCCGGGGAAAATGTGGAGCAGTACTTC.

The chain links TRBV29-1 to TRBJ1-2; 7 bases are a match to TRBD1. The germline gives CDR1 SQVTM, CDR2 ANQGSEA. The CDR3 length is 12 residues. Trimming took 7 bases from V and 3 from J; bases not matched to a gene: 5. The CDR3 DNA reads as TGCAGCGCGACAGGGAAGGACTATGGCTACACCTTC. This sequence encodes CSATGKDYGYTF.

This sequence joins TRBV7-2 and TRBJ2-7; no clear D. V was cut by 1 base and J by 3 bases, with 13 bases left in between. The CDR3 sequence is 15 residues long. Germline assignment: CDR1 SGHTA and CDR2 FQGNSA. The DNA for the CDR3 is TGTGCCAGCAGCTTAGTAGCCGGAGTTAACTACGAGCAGTACTTC. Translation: CASSLVAGVNYEQYF.

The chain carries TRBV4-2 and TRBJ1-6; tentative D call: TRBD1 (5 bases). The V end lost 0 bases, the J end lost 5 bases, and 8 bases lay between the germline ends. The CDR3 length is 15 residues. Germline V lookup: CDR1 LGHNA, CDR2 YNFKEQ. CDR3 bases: TGTGCCAGCAGCCAAGATTCGGACAATAATTCACCCCTCCACTTT. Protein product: CASSQDSDNNSPLHF.

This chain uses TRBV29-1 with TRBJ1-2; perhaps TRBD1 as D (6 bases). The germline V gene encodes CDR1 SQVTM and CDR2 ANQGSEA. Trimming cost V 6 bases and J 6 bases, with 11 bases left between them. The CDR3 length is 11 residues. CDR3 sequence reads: CSVEGVDGYTF. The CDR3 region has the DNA TGCAGCGTAGAGGGGGTGGATGGCTACACCTTC. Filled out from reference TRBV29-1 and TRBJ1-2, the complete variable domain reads SAVISQKPSRDICQRGTSLTIQCQVDSQVTMMFWYRQQPGQSLTLIATANQGSEATYESGFVIDKFPISRPNLTFSTLTVSNMSPEDSSIYLCSVEGVDGYTFGSGTRLTVV.

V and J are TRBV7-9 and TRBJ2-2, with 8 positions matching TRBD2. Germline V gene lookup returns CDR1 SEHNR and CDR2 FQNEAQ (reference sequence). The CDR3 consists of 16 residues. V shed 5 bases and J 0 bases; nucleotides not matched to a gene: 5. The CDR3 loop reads CASSPLTSANTGELFF. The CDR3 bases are TGTGCCAGCAGCCCTCTGACTAGCGCGAACACCGGGGAGCTGTTTTTT. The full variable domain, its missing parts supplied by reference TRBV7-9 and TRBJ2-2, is DTGVSQNPRHKITKRGQNVTFRCDPISEHNRLYWYRQTLGQGPEFLTYFQNEAQLEKSRLLSDRFSAERPKGSFSTLEIQRTEQGDSAMYLCASSPLTSANTGELFFGEGSRLTVL.

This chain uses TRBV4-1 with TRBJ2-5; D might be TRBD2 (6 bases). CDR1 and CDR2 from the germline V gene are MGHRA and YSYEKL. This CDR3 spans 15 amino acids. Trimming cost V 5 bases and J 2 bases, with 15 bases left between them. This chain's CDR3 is CASSDLASAQETQYF. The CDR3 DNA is TGCGCCAGCAGCGATTTAGCTAGCGCTCAAGAGACCCAGTACTTC.

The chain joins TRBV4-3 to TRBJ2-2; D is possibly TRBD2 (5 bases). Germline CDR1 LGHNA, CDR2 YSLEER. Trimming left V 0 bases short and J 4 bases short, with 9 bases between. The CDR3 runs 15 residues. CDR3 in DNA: TGCGCCAGCAGCCAAGATGTGGGAGTCACCGGGGAGCTGTTTTTT. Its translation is CASSQDVGVTGELFF.

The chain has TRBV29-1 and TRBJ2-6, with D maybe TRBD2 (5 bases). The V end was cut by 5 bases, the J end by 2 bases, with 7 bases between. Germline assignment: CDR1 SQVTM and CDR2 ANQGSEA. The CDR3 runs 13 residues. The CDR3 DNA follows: TGCAGCGTTTTCGGGGCTGGGGCCAACGTCCTGACTTTC. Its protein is CSVFGAGANVLTF.

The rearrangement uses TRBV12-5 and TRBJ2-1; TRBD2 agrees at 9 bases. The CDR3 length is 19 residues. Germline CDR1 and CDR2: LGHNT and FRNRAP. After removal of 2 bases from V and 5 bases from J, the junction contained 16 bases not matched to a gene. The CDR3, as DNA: TGTGCTAGTGGTTTGAGGGTAGCGGGAGTTCTTCACCCACACAATGAGCAGTTCTTC. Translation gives CASGLRVAGVLHPHNEQFF.

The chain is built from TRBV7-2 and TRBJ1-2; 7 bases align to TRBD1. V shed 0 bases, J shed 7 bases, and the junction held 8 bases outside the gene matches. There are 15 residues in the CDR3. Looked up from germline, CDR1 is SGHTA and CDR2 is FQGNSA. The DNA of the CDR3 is TGTGCCAGCAGCTTAGCCGCTGGGACAGACTCTGGCTACACCTTC. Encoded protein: CASSLAAGTDSGYTF.

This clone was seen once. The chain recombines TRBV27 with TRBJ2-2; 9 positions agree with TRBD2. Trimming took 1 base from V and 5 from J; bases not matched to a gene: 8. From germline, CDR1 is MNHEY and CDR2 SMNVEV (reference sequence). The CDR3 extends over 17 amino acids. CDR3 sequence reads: CASSLLKSGRRTGELFF. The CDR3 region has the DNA TGTGCCAGCAGTTTATTAAAGAGCGGGAGGAGAACCGGGGAGCTGTTTTTT.

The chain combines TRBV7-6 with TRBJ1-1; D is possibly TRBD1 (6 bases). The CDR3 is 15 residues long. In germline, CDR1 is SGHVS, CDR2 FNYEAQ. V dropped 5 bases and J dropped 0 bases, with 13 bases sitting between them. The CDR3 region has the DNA TGTGCCAGCAGCCAAGGACAGTGGATGAACACTGAAGCTTTCTTT. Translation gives CASSQGQWMNTEAFF. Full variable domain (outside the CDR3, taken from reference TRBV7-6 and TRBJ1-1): GAGVSQSPRYKVTKRGQDVALRCDPISGHVSLYWYRQALGQGPEFLTYFNYEAQQDKSGLPNDRFSAERPEGSISTLTIQRTEQRDSAMYRCASSQGQWMNTEAFFGQGTRLTVV.

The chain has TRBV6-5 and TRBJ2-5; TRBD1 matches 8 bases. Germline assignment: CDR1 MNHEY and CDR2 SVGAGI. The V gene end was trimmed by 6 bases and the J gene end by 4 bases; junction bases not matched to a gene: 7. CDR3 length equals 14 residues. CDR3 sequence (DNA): TGTGCCAGCAGGGCGACAGGGGCGGGAGAGACCCAGTACTTC. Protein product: CASRATGAGETQYF.

This CDR3 reads CATSPKITGQGAHNQPQHF. For the CDR3, the DNA is TGTGCCACCAGCCCGAAAATTACCGGACAGGGGGCACACAATCAGCCCCAGCATTTT. The chain uses TRBV15 and TRBJ1-5; 11 nucleotides align to TRBD1. The V and J ends lost 5 bases and 3 bases, in that order; junction bases with no gene match: 15. The CDR3 has 19 residues. The germline V gene encodes CDR1 LNHNV and CDR2 YYDKDF (reference sequence).

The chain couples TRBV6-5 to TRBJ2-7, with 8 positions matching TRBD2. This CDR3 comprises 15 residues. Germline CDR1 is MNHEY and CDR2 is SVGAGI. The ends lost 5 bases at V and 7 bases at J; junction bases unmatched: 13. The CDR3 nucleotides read TGTGCCAGCAGTATAGCGGGACAACCTGCTGGTGAGCAGTACTTC. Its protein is CASSIAGQPAGEQYF.